This entry lists 4 T cell receptor beta chains sequenced from one sample in a study of T cell responses to AZD1222 COVID-19 vaccine. Clones were read by immunoSEQ multiplex PCR, and TCRdb kept only the in-frame ones, dropping some. The sample has some 95,000 clones, just under 90% seen once. Sequencing used peripheral blood, obtained on day 0 of MenACWY control vaccination. The receptor source for this set is an adult in good health.

V and J are TRBV5-6 and TRBJ1-2; the D gene is possibly TRBD1 (6 bases). V lost 1 base, J lost 3 bases, and 19 bases lay in between. Germline V gene sequence: CDR1 SGHDT, CDR2 YYEEEE. This CDR3 spans 17 amino acids. The CDR3 loop reads CASSLTWTVEGDYGYTF. CDR3 DNA: TGTGCCAGCAGCTTGACCTGGACAGTAGAAGGGGACTATGGCTACACCTTC.

This sequence joins TRBV7-9 and TRBJ1-3, with unresolved D. CDR1 and CDR2 (germline): SEHNR, FQNEAQ (reference sequence). The ends were cut back, 5 bases at V and 0 bases at J, with 14 bases in the middle. The length of the CDR3 is 16 residues. The CDR3 loop is CASSPRTVFSGNTIYF. The CDR3 DNA is TGTGCCAGCAGCCCACGGACCGTTTTCTCTGGAAACACCATATATTTT.

This chain connects TRBV3-1 (or the pseudogene TRBV3-2) to TRBJ1-3; D is unclear. Trimming shortened V by 1 base and J by 1 base, and 8 bases separated the two germline ends. Germline V gene sequence: CDR1 LGHDT, CDR2 YNNKEL (reference sequence). The CDR3 runs to 15 residues. CDR3 region: CASSQGARSGNTIYF. CDR3 nucleotide sequence: TGTGCCAGCAGCCAAGGCGCGAGGTCTGGAAACACCATATATTTT.

The chain combines TRBV30 with TRBJ2-5; D gene uncertain. Trimming took 2 bases from V and 2 from J, leaving 9 bases between them. The CDR3 has 13 residues. Germline CDR1 is GTSNPN and CDR2 is SVGIG (reference sequence). Here the CDR3 reads CAWSTQMQETQYF. The CDR3 nucleotides are TGTGCCTGGAGTACCCAGATGCAAGAGACCCAGTACTTC.